This T cell receptor (beta chain) originates from a study of blood T cell repertoires in COVID-19. Study as a whole: Samples of COVID-19 (acute and convalescent) were obtained from the United States, Italy and Spain. PBMCs, B-cell-depleted T cells, or T cells were the source of the cDNA or gDNA that made up the material.

Authors' analysis steps: The authors estimated nucleated cell counts from reference gene primer amplification. Assay used: immunoSEQ multiplex PCR; TCRdb lists only in-frame clones, some missing. V and J calls and clone size follow that table, whereas D and trimming were derived from the DNA. This sample has approximately 150,000 clones, with approximately 90% found just once. The junction had 9 bases not matched to a gene; V was cut back by 7 bases and J by 1 base. Germline CDR1 reads SQVTM; CDR2 reads ANQGSEA. The CDR3 is 14 residues long. Followed longitudinally, the Seattle patients had been enrolled during active infection.

The chain carries TRBV29-1 and TRBJ1-1; 7 bases agree with TRBD1. Sample: peripheral blood. The source of this sequence is a young man with COVID-19, enrolled during active disease. CDR3 DNA: TGCAGCGCATTATACAGGGGTCGGAACACTGAAGCTTTCTTT. Translated, it gives CSALYRGRNTEAFF.